One TCR beta chain is described in this entry. This entry is derived from a study of T cell responses to AZD1222 COVID-19 vaccine. The method was immunoSEQ multiplex PCR; TCRdb's version includes in-frame clones alone and lacks a portion of them. Of 85,000 to 95,000 clones listed, approximately 89% are singletons. CDR3 length: 10 residues. CDR1 and CDR2 (germline): MDHEN, SYDVKM. V gave up 7 bases and J gave up 7 bases, with 7 bases separating them. The chain recombines TRBV28 with TRBJ1-1, with no clear D. This TCR was sampled from an adult who received the AZD1222 COVID-19 vaccine. The material was peripheral blood, obtained 28 days after the second AZD1222 dose. The CDR3 loop reads CASITNEAFF. In nucleotides, the CDR3 is TGTGCCAGCATCACGAATGAAGCTTTCTTT.